The clone carrying this T cell receptor (beta chain) has just one count. Measured with immunoSEQ multiplex PCR; TCRdb has only the in-frame clones, and not every one. This repertoire shows under 55,000 clones, about 92% found once; its top ten account for around 0.74%. The sample is drawn from a study of T cell changes during pregnancy in multiple sclerosis. Germline V gives CDR1 LNHDA, CDR2 SQIVND (reference sequence). The CDR3 spans 16 residues. Trimming left V 7 bases short and J 2 bases short, with 18 bases between. The chain couples TRBV19 to TRBJ1-5; D is possibly TRBD1 (5 bases). The source of this sequence is a female donor with multiple sclerosis, enrolled in a pregnancy study. The sequencing used CD4+ T cells from peripheral blood mononuclear cells, collected in the third trimester of pregnancy. This chain's CDR3 is CASTLHLGTGNQPQHF. In DNA form, the CDR3 reads TGTGCCAGTACCCTTCATCTCGGGACTGGCAATCAGCCCCAGCATTTT.